These T cell receptor beta chains were read from a single sample in a study of blood T cells in healthy people across ages. A single record per CDR3 protein comes from TCRdb applying MiXCR to the 5' RACE reads. This table holds approximately 700,000 distinct CDR3 sequences, 32% found once. Sequenced material: blood. These receptors all come from a woman of 80 years or more in good health. CDR3s include the opening cysteine and the closing phenylalanine or tryptophan. Each record gives: D gene, V gene, clone size, J gene, CDR3 protein, CDR3 DNA. D genes are given only for firm matches. Expanded clones get a size class; other rows say once, few or many, or leave the size out.

TRBD2	TRBV20-1	many	TRBJ2-1	CSAPPLAGGLEYNEQFF	TGCAGTGCTCCACCCCTAGCGGGGGGGCTTGAATACAATGAGCAGTTCTTC
NA	TRBV6-5	NA	TRBJ1-1	CASSYSRVLNTEAFF	TGTGCCAGCAGTTACTCCAGGGTCTTGAACACTGAAGCTTTCTTT
NA	TRBV18	NA	TRBJ1-1	CASSPPLRWRTEAFF	TGTGCCAGCTCACCACCTTTACGGTGGAGAACTGAAGCTTTCTTT
NA	TRBV27	few	TRBJ1-5	CASSTQEYSNQPQHF	TGTGCCAGCAGTACACAGGAGTATAGCAATCAGCCCCAGCATTTT
TRBD2	TRBV6-2/TRBV6-3	NA	TRBJ2-1	CASSYWYTGTSVDEQFF	TGTGCCAGCAGTTACTGGTACACCGGGACTAGCGTCGATGAGCAGTTCTTC
TRBD2	TRBV29-1	once	TRBJ2-1	CSSRTSGGADEQFF	TGCAGCTCCCGGACTAGCGGGGGGGCAGATGAGCAGTTCTTC
NA	TRBV7-2	NA	TRBJ2-3	CASNLGSTDTQYF	TGTGCCAGCAACCTGGGGAGCACAGATACGCAGTATTTT
NA	TRBV18	many	TRBJ2-5	CASSPPQGSETQYF	TGTGCCAGCTCACCACCGCAGGGATCGGAGACCCAGTACTTC
NA	TRBV5-1	many	TRBJ1-1	CASSLGWDTEAFF	TGCGCCAGCAGCTTGGGGTGGGACACTGAAGCTTTCTTT
NA	TRBV12-3/TRBV12-4	many	TRBJ2-3	CASTSAAGTQYF	TGTGCCAGCACCAGCGCGGCCGGTACGCAGTATTTT
NA	TRBV7-2	NA	TRBJ2-3	CASSRRRVGQSTDTQYF	TGTGCCAGCAGCCGAAGGCGGGTCGGACAGAGCACAGATACGCAGTATTTT
NA	TRBV9	NA	TRBJ2-2	CASSVALEGPGERFF	TGTGCCAGCAGCGTAGCTTTAGAGGGGCCCGGGGAGCGGTTTTTT
NA	TRBV6-1	few	TRBJ1-4	CASAVLTNEKLFF	TGTGCCAGCGCGGTCCTTACTAATGAAAAACTGTTTTTT
NA	TRBV7-8	once	TRBJ2-7	CASSLVPGIPDEQYF	TGTGCCAGCAGCTTAGTCCCCGGGATACCGGACGAGCAGTACTTC
TRBD2	TRBV29-1	many	TRBJ2-3	CSALTSGGPLDGQYF	TGCAGCGCACTGACTAGCGGGGGGCCCCTCGATGGGCAGTATTTT
NA	TRBV7-8	many	TRBJ2-1	CASSLGVGAGPLYNEQFF	TGTGCCAGCAGTCTAGGGGTTGGCGCAGGGCCACTCTACAATGAGCAGTTCTTC
NA	TRBV20-1	many	TRBJ2-4	CSARDNRLAKNIQYF	TGCAGTGCTAGAGACAACCGACTAGCCAAAAACATTCAGTACTTC
NA	TRBV20-1	many	TRBJ2-5	CSAQETQYF	TGCAGTGCTCAAGAGACCCAGTACTTC
NA	TRBV20-1	many	TRBJ2-1	CSATPLGQVTNEQFF	TGCAGTGCAACCCCCCTCGGGCAGGTCACTAATGAGCAGTTCTTC
NA	TRBV3-1	many	TRBJ2-1	CASRLRGGDHNEQFF	TGTGCCAGCAGATTAAGAGGAGGGGACCACAATGAGCAGTTCTTC
TRBD2	TRBV5-1	NA	TRBJ2-7	CASSLEPGLEEIYEQYF	TGCGCCAGCAGCTTGGAACCGGGACTAGAGGAAATCTACGAGCAGTACTTC
TRBD1	TRBV2	NA	TRBJ2-1	CASSWTGTEQFF	TGTGCCAGCAGTTGGACAGGGACTGAGCAGTTCTTC
NA	TRBV12-3/TRBV12-4	NA	TRBJ1-6	CASSLTGLNSPRHF	TGTGCCAGCAGTTTAACCGGACTCAATTCACCCCGCCACTTT
NA	TRBV9	NA	TRBJ2-1	CASSGGIGGYNEQFF	TGTGCCAGCAGCGGAGGAATAGGCGGATACAATGAGCAGTTCTTC
NA	TRBV20-1	many	TRBJ2-1	CSAINPGPAKGGDEQFF	TGCAGTGCTATCAACCCCGGCCCTGCTAAGGGTGGGGATGAGCAGTTCTTC
NA	TRBV9	many	TRBJ2-3	CASSVATTDTQYF	TGTGCCAGCAGCGTGGCGACAACAGATACGCAGTATTTT
NA	TRBV3-1	many	TRBJ2-1	CASSSRGFGSGNEQFF	TGTGCCAGCAGCTCCCGTGGGTTTGGGTCGGGCAATGAGCAGTTCTTC
NA	TRBV5-1	NA	TRBJ2-5	CASSFKGTETQYF	TGCGCCAGCAGCTTTAAGGGAACAGAGACCCAGTACTTC
TRBD1	TRBV20-1	NA	TRBJ1-1	CSARALQGDTEAFF	TGCAGTGCTAGGGCCCTGCAGGGGGACACTGAAGCTTTCTTT
TRBD1	TRBV29-1	many	TRBJ2-6	CSVGTGAGANVLTF	TGCAGCGTTGGGACAGGGGCTGGGGCCAACGTCCTGACTTTC
TRBD1	TRBV27	NA	TRBJ1-5	CASSPGQGFQPQHF	TGTGCCAGCAGTCCCGGACAGGGGTTCCAGCCCCAGCATTTT
TRBD1	TRBV7-9	NA	TRBJ1-2	CASSWGQGRNGYTF	TGTGCCAGCAGCTGGGGACAGGGTCGGAATGGCTACACCTTC
TRBD1	TRBV7-9	NA	TRBJ2-7	CASSLGGQGRNEQYF	TGTGCCAGCAGCTTAGGAGGACAGGGGAGGAACGAGCAGTACTTC
TRBD1	TRBV9	NA	TRBJ2-1	CAGSESTGTVRGEQFF	TGTGCCGGCAGCGAATCGACCGGGACAGTAAGGGGTGAGCAGTTCTTC
TRBD2	TRBV5-1	NA	TRBJ2-7	CASSFSGFSYEQYF	TGCGCCAGCAGCTTTAGCGGGTTCTCCTACGAGCAGTACTTC
NA	TRBV11-2	many	TRBJ2-5	CASSPGAHALQETQYF	TGTGCCAGCAGCCCTGGGGCTCATGCCCTCCAAGAGACCCAGTACTTC
NA	TRBV6-2/TRBV6-3	NA	TRBJ1-2	CASGVSNYGYTF	TGTGCCAGCGGGGTTTCTAACTATGGCTACACCTTC
NA	TRBV7-2	NA	TRBJ2-5	CASSVGAPRRQETQYF	TGTGCCAGCAGCGTAGGGGCCCCCCGGCGCCAAGAGACCCAGTACTTC
TRBD1	TRBV5-1	many	TRBJ1-6	CASSSGQRSSLHF	TGCGCCAGCAGCTCGGGACAGCGCAGTTCACTCCACTTT
TRBD1	TRBV5-5	few	TRBJ1-1	CASSLKVYQGGNTEAFF	TGTGCCAGCAGCTTGAAGGTTTACCAGGGGGGGAACACTGAAGCTTTCTTT
NA	TRBV10-3	many	TRBJ1-2	CAISERVSRTIDYGYTF	TGTGCCATCAGTGAAAGGGTCAGTAGGACGATTGACTATGGCTACACCTTC
TRBD2	TRBV7-7	once	TRBJ2-5	CASSHTSGSTETQYF	TGTGCTAGCAGCCATACTAGCGGGAGTACTGAGACCCAGTACTTC
NA	TRBV7-2	NA	TRBJ2-7	CASSLEGGSLSYEQYF	TGTGCCAGCAGCTTAGAGGGGGGGAGTTTGTCCTACGAGCAGTACTTC
TRBD2	TRBV5-1	once	TRBJ2-3	CASSYGRAYTDTQYF	TGCGCCAGCAGCTACGGGAGGGCCTACACAGATACGCAGTATTTT
NA	TRBV21-1	few	TRBJ1-5	CASSKGGGLSNQPQHF	TGTGCCAGCAGCAAAGGAGGGGGGCTTAGCAATCAGCCCCAGCATTTT
TRBD1	TRBV7-2	NA	TRBJ2-5	CASSTSADRGPETQYF	TGTGCCAGCAGTACCTCCGCTGACAGGGGGCCGGAGACCCAGTACTTC
NA	TRBV6-5	NA	TRBJ1-1	CASRPGTVNTEAFF	TGTGCCAGCAGACCCGGGACCGTGAACACTGAAGCTTTCTTT
TRBD1	TRBV11-2	NA	TRBJ2-7	CASSSTGNRQETRYF	TGTGCCAGCAGCTCGACAGGGAATCGACAAGAGACCCGGTACTTC
NA	TRBV2	many	TRBJ2-3	CASSEVDTQYF	TGTGCCAGCAGTGAAGTGGATACGCAGTATTTT
TRBD1	TRBV3-1	many	TRBJ1-2	CASSQGRGQGSYYGYTF	TGTGCCAGCAGCCAGGGCCGCGGACAGGGATCATACTATGGCTACACCTTC
NA	TRBV7-9	NA	TRBJ2-1	CASARPPSYNEQFF	TGTGCCAGCGCCAGGCCTCCCTCCTACAATGAGCAGTTCTTC
TRBD2	TRBV4-2	many	TRBJ2-1	CASSQDPLNRGGINEQFF	TGTGCCAGCAGCCAAGACCCCCTCAATCGGGGGGGTATCAATGAGCAGTTCTTC
NA	TRBV7-6	many	TRBJ1-2	CASSSPGAGDYGYTF	TGTGCCAGCAGCTCGCCCGGGGCGGGAGACTATGGCTACACCTTC